Listed here are 30 T cell receptor beta chains from one sample, sequenced in a study of blood T cell repertoires in COVID-19. TCRdb keeps only in-frame clones here, not all; method: immunoSEQ multiplex PCR. Among about 38,000 clones listed, around 90% were seen once. What was sequenced was peripheral blood. The receptors come from a man aged 55-75 years with active or convalescent COVID-19.

This clone has more than one count but fewer than ten. This chain joins TRBV9 and TRBJ2-1, with unresolved D. Germline loops: CDR1 SGDLS, CDR2 YYNGEE. The CDR3 spans 13 residues. Trimming removed 4 bases from V and 7 bases from J, with 12 bases in between. Written as DNA, the CDR3 is TGTGCCAGCAGCCTGAGACCGAGGAATGAGCAGTTCTTC. Translation: CASSLRPRNEQFF.

V and J are TRBV12-3 or TRBV12-4 and TRBJ2-7; 9 nucleotides line up with TRBD2. The CDR3 totals 13 residues. Losses at the gene ends were 3 bases for V and 6 bases for J; bases not matched to a gene: 3. CDR3 DNA: TGTGCCAGCAGTTTGGGACTAGCCCGCGAGCAGTACTTC. Its protein is CASSLGLAREQYF.

The chain couples TRBV9 to TRBJ1-1; the D is unclear. The ends were cut back, 3 bases at V and 1 base at J, with 13 bases in the middle. The CDR3 runs to 15 residues. Germline loops: CDR1 SGDLS, CDR2 YYNGEE. The CDR3 here is CASSAGYRANTEAFF. The CDR3 DNA reads as TGTGCCAGCAGCGCCGGTTATAGAGCGAACACTGAAGCTTTCTTT.

The chain is built from TRBV2 and TRBJ1-1; tentatively, D is TRBD1 (6 bases). This CDR3 spans 14 amino acids. The germline V gene has CDR1 SNHLY and CDR2 FYNNEI. V lost 4 bases to trimming and J lost 0 bases, with 9 bases between them. CDR3 sequence reads: CASSGQVLNTEAFF. In nucleotides, the CDR3 is TGTGCCAGCAGTGGACAGGTTTTGAACACTGAAGCTTTCTTT.

In DNA, the CDR3 is TGTGCCAGCAGCCCACGGACTAGCGGCTCCTACAATGAGCAGTTCTTC. Protein sequence: CASSPRTSGSYNEQFF. This rearrangement joins TRBV4-2 to TRBJ2-1; 10 bases map to TRBD2. After removal of 4 bases from V and 0 bases from J, the junction contained 3 bases not matched to a gene. Germline lookup yields CDR1 LGHNA and CDR2 YNFKEQ. The CDR3 has 16 amino acids.

V and J are TRBV7-2 and TRBJ2-1; 8 bases align to TRBD2. This CDR3 contains 15 residues. From germline, CDR1 is SGHTA and CDR2 FQGNSA. Trimming removed 2 bases from V and 8 bases from J; junction bases left unmatched: 8. The CDR3 nucleotides read TGTGCCAGCAGCTTATCCGGGAGGGCCCGCGATGAGCAGTTCTTC. It translates to CASSLSGRARDEQFF.

This chain uses TRBV3-1 (or the pseudogene TRBV3-2) with TRBJ2-3, with D possibly being TRBD2 (7 bases). This CDR3 contains 15 residues. The germline V gene encodes CDR1 LGHDT and CDR2 YNNKEL (reference sequence). V lost 5 bases and J lost 2, with 14 bases in between. The CDR3 region has the DNA TGTGCCAGCAGCGACGGGGGGCGGACCACAGATACGCAGTATTTT. Translated, it gives CASSDGGRTTDTQYF.

The chain links TRBV7-9 to TRBJ2-1; unclear D gene. Trimming pared 0 bases from V and 0 bases from J, leaving 18 bases between. Germline V gives CDR1 SEHNR, CDR2 FQNEAQ (reference sequence). This CDR3 contains 19 residues. The CDR3 DNA reads as TGTGCCAGCAGCTTAGCGAAAGCATACGTGCGCGGCTCCTACAATGAGCAGTTCTTC. This encodes CASSLAKAYVRGSYNEQFF.

In this sample, this clone is medium-sized (0.01 to 0.1%). The chain has TRBV28 and TRBJ2-7; 9 nucleotides match TRBD1. V shed 5 bases, J shed 12 bases, and the junction held 5 bases outside the gene matches. Germline V gene data show CDR1 as MDHEN and CDR2 as SYDVKM. The CDR3 covers 11 residues. The CDR3 DNA follows: TGTGCCAGCAGTAACAGGGGGCCTTTGTACTTC. This encodes CASSNRGPLYF.

The rearrangement uses TRBV18 and TRBJ2-2, with unresolved D. The CDR3 is made up of 16 amino acids. The germline CDR1 and CDR2 sequences are KGHSH and LQKENI. Trimming took 1 base from V and 1 from J, leaving 10 bases between them. The DNA for the CDR3 is TGTGCCAGCTCACCACTTGCGTCAGGGAACACCGGGGAGCTGTTTTTT. It codes for CASSPLASGNTGELFF.

This clone was recorded only once. The V gene is TRBV24-1, the J gene TRBJ2-5, with 9 bases matching TRBD1. Per germline, CDR1 KGHDR and CDR2 SFDVKD. Trimming at V came to 9 bases and at J to 4 bases, leaving 5 bases not matched to a gene. The CDR3 contains 13 residues. The CDR3 loop reads CATGGQGRETQYF. CDR3 DNA sequence: TGTGCCACCGGGGGACAGGGTCGAGAGACCCAGTACTTC.

V gene TRBV12-3 or TRBV12-4 combines with J gene TRBJ2-7; D is perhaps TRBD2 (6 bases). The CDR3 is 13 residues long. V dropped 6 bases and J dropped 7 bases, with 16 bases sitting between them. The CDR3 DNA follows: TGTGCCAGCAGCCTCCGGGACTCCGGGGAGCAGTACTTC. This codes for CASSLRDSGEQYF.

The chain carries TRBV18 and TRBJ2-5; maybe TRBD1 (5 bases). Germline V gives CDR1 KGHSH, CDR2 LQKENI. V shed 3 bases and J shed 6 bases, with 17 bases lying between them. The length of the CDR3 is 15 residues. The CDR3 DNA follows: TGTGCCAGCTCACCCCTGGACACCCAACAACAGACCCAGTACTTC. It encodes CASSPLDTQQQTQYF.

This clone is a singleton in its sample. The chain uses TRBV5-6 and TRBJ2-5, with D hard to call. The CDR3 extends over 14 amino acids. Germline CDR1 and CDR2: SGHDT and YYEEEE. The V gene lost 2 bases and the J gene lost 2 bases, with 10 bases spanning the gap. Here the CDR3 DNA reads TGTGCCAGCAGCTTTGGAAGGAGTCAAGAGACCCAGTACTTC. It codes for CASSFGRSQETQYF.

The V gene is TRBV10-3, the J gene TRBJ2-5; the match to TRBD2 covers 12 bases. Trimming removed 7 bases from V and 4 bases from J; junction bases left unmatched: 7. Germline V gene sequence: CDR1 ENHRY, CDR2 SYGVKD. This CDR3 region has 15 residues. This chain's CDR3 is CAIKGTSGPLETQYF. CDR3 nucleotides: TGTGCCATCAAAGGGACTAGCGGGCCACTAGAGACCCAGTACTTC.

The V call is TRBV28, the J call TRBJ2-5; TRBD1 matches 7 bases. Looked up from germline, CDR1 is MDHEN and CDR2 is SYDVKM. With V trimmed by 0 bases and J by 0 bases, 7 bases remained unmatched. The CDR3 totals 17 residues. CDR3 sequence: CASSLWGPTGYQETQYF. The CDR3 region has the DNA TGTGCCAGCAGTTTATGGGGCCCGACAGGGTACCAAGAGACCCAGTACTTC. Using reference TRBV28 and TRBJ2-5 for the parts outside the CDR3, the full variable domain is DVKVTQSSRYLVKRTGEKVFLECVQDMDHENMFWYRQDPGLGLRLIYFSYDVKMKEKGDIPEGYSVSREKKERFSLILESASTNQTSMYLCASSLWGPTGYQETQYFGPGTRLLVL.

CDR3 region: CASSRDRDLNEQFF. Here the CDR3 DNA reads TGTGCCAGCAGCCGGGACAGGGACCTCAATGAGCAGTTCTTC. The chain couples TRBV6-5 to TRBJ2-1; 9 bases align to TRBD1. CDR1 MNHEY and CDR2 SVGAGI come from the germline V gene. The CDR3 totals 14 residues. J lost 6 bases, V lost 6 bases, and 6 bases had no gene match.

This clone was seen once. The genes are TRBV4-1 and TRBJ2-3; no firm D call. The ends were cut back, 3 bases at V and 2 bases at J, with 6 bases in the middle. Germline V lookup: CDR1 MGHRA, CDR2 YSYEKL. The CDR3 consists of 13 residues. The DNA for the CDR3 is TGCGCCAGCAGCCAGAGAGACACAGATACGCAGTATTTT. Translating it yields CASSQRDTDTQYF.

The chain is built from TRBV11-2 and TRBJ2-3, with 11 bases identical to TRBD2. Looked up from germline, CDR1 is SGHAT and CDR2 is FQNNGV. There are 17 residues in the CDR3. J was trimmed by 5 bases and V by 6 bases; bases with no gene match: 13. The CDR3, as DNA: TGTGCCAGCAGATCTCCCGGGACTAGCGGCGCAAGAGATACGCAGTATTTT. It is translated as CASRSPGTSGARDTQYF.

The CDR3 protein is CASSYGATSNYGYTF. In DNA, the CDR3 is TGTGCCAGCAGTTACGGGGCAACTTCTAACTATGGCTACACCTTC. The V gene is TRBV6-5, the J gene TRBJ1-2, with D perhaps matching TRBD1 (5 bases). V lost 2 bases to trimming and J lost 0 bases, with 10 bases between them. The CDR3 runs 15 residues. CDR1 and CDR2 (germline): MNHEY, SVGAGI.

The chain is built from TRBV2 and TRBJ1-5, with a weak D call TRBD1 (6 bases). The V and J ends lost 3 bases and 5 bases respectively, with 8 bases between them. This CDR3 has 13 residues. Germline V gene data show CDR1 as SNHLY and CDR2 as FYNNEI. For the CDR3, the DNA is TGTGCCAGCAGTGACCAGGGGTATCAGCCCCAGCATTTT. The encoded protein is CASSDQGYQPQHF.

This chain joins TRBV6-1 and TRBJ2-2, with no clear D. Trimming stripped 4 bases from V and 7 bases from J, with 19 bases between. The germline V gene has CDR1 MNHNS and CDR2 SASEGT. The CDR3 has 16 residues. CDR3 nucleotides: TGTGCCAGCAGTGTCGAATCGCGGAAACATGGCGGGGAGCTGTTTTTT. Protein sequence: CASSVESRKHGGELFF.

The rearrangement joins TRBV5-1 to TRBJ2-1; 13 nucleotides match TRBD2. Germline CDR1 reads SGHRS; CDR2 reads YFSETQ. After removal of 3 bases from V and 6 bases from J, the junction contained 3 bases not matched to a gene. The CDR3 consists of 15 residues. The CDR3 reads CASSSLAGGSNEQFF. The CDR3 bases are TGCGCCAGCAGCTCACTAGCGGGAGGGTCCAATGAGCAGTTCTTC. Variable domain in full (rest from reference TRBV5-1 and TRBJ2-1): KAGVTQTPRYLIKTRGQQVTLSCSPISGHRSVSWYQQTPGQGLQFLFEYFSETQRNKGNFPGRFSGRQFSNSRSEMNVSTLELGDSALYLCASSSLAGGSNEQFFGPGTRLTVL.

This clone was seen a single time. The rearrangement joins TRBV5-1 to TRBJ2-3; a weak D match, TRBD2 (5 bases). CDR1 is SGHRS and CDR2 is YFSETQ in the germline V gene. The CDR3 covers 15 residues. V lost 0 bases, J lost 0 bases, and 8 bases lay in between. CDR3 in amino acids: CASSLAGRSTDTQYF. DNA for the CDR3: TGCGCCAGCAGCTTGGCGGGAAGGAGCACAGATACGCAGTATTTT.

The V call is TRBV29-1, the J call TRBJ1-1, with D possibly TRBD1 on 5 matching bases. Trimming cost V 7 bases and J 2 bases, with 14 bases left between them. This CDR3 is 13 amino acids long. CDR1 and CDR2 from the germline V gene are SQVTM and ANQGSEA. This CDR3 is CSGLDSLNTEAFF. The CDR3 region has the DNA TGCAGCGGACTTGACAGCCTAAACACTGAAGCTTTCTTT.

The rearrangement links TRBV28 to TRBJ2-7; weak D call: TRBD1 (6 bases). V gave up 6 bases and J gave up 5 bases, with 20 bases separating them. The CDR3 loop spans 15 amino acids. Germline V gives CDR1 MDHEN, CDR2 SYDVKM. The CDR3 protein is CASSRSIGQSHEQYF. The DNA of the CDR3 is TGTGCCAGCAGCCGATCCATAGGACAGTCGCACGAGCAGTACTTC.

This chain joins TRBV2 and TRBJ2-5, with 7 bases matching TRBD1. V was clipped by 7 bases and J by 3 bases; unmatched bases: 20. This CDR3 is 18 amino acids long. CDR1 is SNHLY and CDR2 is FYNNEI in the germline V gene. This chain's CDR3 is CASTLPPGGMIRKETQYF. The CDR3 DNA sequence: TGTGCCAGCACGCTCCCCCCAGGGGGAATGATTAGGAAAGAGACCCAGTACTTC.

This chain joins TRBV7-9 and TRBJ2-1, with 7 bases aligning to TRBD2. This CDR3 has 14 residues. Losses at the gene ends were 2 bases for V and 7 bases for J; bases not matched to a gene: 5. Germline V gene sequence: CDR1 SEHNR, CDR2 FQNEAQ (reference sequence). This chain's CDR3 is CASSLRDGGNEQFF. For the CDR3, the DNA is TGTGCCAGCAGCTTACGGGACGGGGGGAATGAGCAGTTCTTC.

The chain carries TRBV10-3 and TRBJ2-5; weak D call: TRBD2 (5 bases). Deletions cut 0 bases from V and 5 bases from J, with 22 bases between. Looked up from germline, CDR1 is ENHRY and CDR2 is SYGVKD. CDR3 length: 18 residues. CDR3 DNA sequence: TGTGCCATCAGTGAGTCGATCCTTCGGAGGTCCCGTGCGGAGACCCAGTACTTC. It is translated as CAISESILRRSRAETQYF.

This CDR3 is CASSWTGKETQYF. The CDR3, as DNA: TGTGCCAGCAGCTGGACAGGGAAAGAGACCCAGTACTTC. The chain employs TRBV5-6 and TRBJ2-5, with 8 bases aligning to TRBD1. Per germline, CDR1 SGHDT and CDR2 YYEEEE. The ends lost 3 bases at V and 3 bases at J; junction bases unmatched: 1. The CDR3 runs 13 residues. Full variable domain (missing parts from reference TRBV5-6 and TRBJ2-5): DAGVTQSPTHLIKTRGQQVTLRCSPKSGHDTVSWYQQALGQGPQFIFQYYEEEERQRGNFPDRFSGHQFPNYSSELNVNALLLGDSALYLCASSWTGKETQYFGPGTRLLVL.